This T cell receptor (beta chain) was identified in a study of blood T cell repertoires in COVID-19. Study summary: There were acute and convalescent COVID-19 samples, and they came from the United States, Italy and Spain. PBMCs, B-cell-depleted T cells, or T cells were the source of the cDNA or gDNA that made up the material.

Germline CDR1 LNHDA, CDR2 SQIVND (reference sequence). The CDR3 totals 13 residues. V was cut by 3 bases and J by 7 bases, with 7 bases left in between. Study processing details: Estimation of nucleated cell counts relied on the amplification of reference gene primers. Clones were sequenced by immunoSEQ multiplex PCR, and TCRdb holds only the in-frame ones, with some missing. That table furnishes V, J and clone size, whereas the DNA furnished D and trimming. The sample has 150,000 to 250,000 clones; about four fifths are singletons. Either two negative PCRs, clearance, or symptom resolution qualified Cohort 3 donors as recovered.

This clonotype originated in a man aged 40-49 years who had recovered from COVID-19. Sequenced sample: PBMCs or T cells enriched from blood (not recorded which). The chain recombines TRBV19 with TRBJ1-6, with D uncertain. The CDR3 nucleotides are TGTGCCAGTAGTATGTCCGGGAATTCACCCCTCCACTTT. Residues: CASSMSGNSPLHF.